This T cell receptor beta chain was identified in a study of technical replicates of blood from several donors. Data came from immunoSEQ multiplex PCR; TCRdb stores just in-frame clones and leaves some out. The profile shows 65,000 to 90,000 clones, 95% to 98% of them singletons. Trimming cost V 5 bases and J 4 bases, with 11 bases left between them. This CDR3 contains 13 residues. Germline V gene sequence: CDR1 SGHTA, CDR2 FQGNSA. The rearrangement links TRBV7-2 to TRBJ1-2; TRBD1 is a possible D gene (5 bases). The sequenced material came from T cells isolated from PBMCs. This TCR was sampled from a human donor in good health. The CDR3 nucleotides read TGTGCCAGCAGCCCCGGCCAGGGCTATGGCTACACCTTC. Its translation is CASSPGQGYGYTF.